The 30 T cell receptor beta chains in this list originate from one sample, sequenced in a study of blood T cell repertoires in COVID-19. The data were produced by immunoSEQ multiplex PCR, yet TCRdb's version contains in-frame clones alone and is incomplete. This sample has approximately 270,000 clones, with 80% to 95% found just once. Sequencing input: PBMCs or T cells enriched from blood (not recorded which). The receptors shown here come from a man between 40 and 49 years old who had been exposed to COVID-19.

The chain couples TRBV14 to TRBJ1-2; no reliable D call. Per germline, CDR1 SGHDN and CDR2 FVKESK. Trimming left V 1 base short and J 3 bases short, with 9 bases between. The CDR3 is 14 amino acids. The CDR3 here is CASSQGATDYGYTF. The CDR3 coding sequence is TGTGCCAGCAGCCAAGGGGCTACGGACTATGGCTACACCTTC.

The V call is TRBV10-3, the J call TRBJ2-1; 14 bases are shared with TRBD2. CDR1 ENHRY and CDR2 SYGVKD come from the germline V gene. The J segment lost 8 bases and the V segment lost 5 bases, leaving 8 bases of the junction unmatched. The CDR3 is 16 residues long. The CDR3 region is CAISSGTSGSIDEQFF. As DNA, the CDR3 is TGTGCCATCAGTTCCGGGACTAGCGGGAGTATAGATGAGCAGTTCTTC.

The J gene is TRBJ2-7, the V gene TRBV18, with 10 bases that match TRBD1. CDR1 KGHSH and CDR2 LQKENI come from the germline V gene. Germline trimming cut 6 bases from V and 2 bases from J; bases unmatched to any gene: 4. The CDR3 is made up of 14 amino acids. In DNA, the CDR3 is TGTGCCAGCTCGTTGACAGGGGGCGCCTACGAGCAGTACTTC. Residues: CASSLTGGAYEQYF.

On this clone: This CDR3 is also generated by other DNA sequences in the sample. The chain links TRBV28 to TRBJ1-2; TRBD1 matches at 9 bases. The CDR3 loop spans 14 amino acids. V dropped 6 bases and J dropped 2; count of bases not matched to a gene: 4. The germline V gene has CDR1 MDHEN and CDR2 SYDVKM. The CDR3 loop is CASSPGTGNYGYTF. CDR3 coding DNA: TGTGCCAGCAGCCCCGGGACAGGGAACTATGGCTACACCTTC.

This chain links TRBV9 with TRBJ2-1; D perhaps matches TRBD2 (6 bases). Germline values: CDR1 SGDLS, CDR2 YYNGEE. Trimming pared 2 bases from V and 4 bases from J, leaving 13 bases between. The CDR3 covers 15 residues. In DNA form, the CDR3 reads TGTGCCAGCAGCGTTGGGCGGGGCCCATACAATGAGCAGTTCTTC. Encoded protein: CASSVGRGPYNEQFF.

This rearrangement joins TRBV2 to TRBJ2-5; 15 bases are shared with TRBD2. The CDR3 runs to 16 residues. Germline CDR1 SNHLY, CDR2 FYNNEI. Trimming took 6 bases from V and 5 from J; bases not matched to a gene: 7. CDR3: CASRAGLAGGPETQYF. CDR3 in DNA: TGTGCCAGCAGGGCAGGACTAGCGGGAGGGCCGGAGACCCAGTACTTC.

V is TRBV19 and J is TRBJ2-7; 8 nucleotides align to TRBD2. The CDR3 sequence is 13 residues long. Losses at the gene ends were 5 bases for V and 2 bases for J; bases not matched to a gene: 2. Germline V lookup: CDR1 LNHDA, CDR2 SQIVND (reference sequence). CDR3 sequence (DNA): TGTGCCAGTAGTGATAGCGGGGCCTACGAGCAGTACTTC. This translates into CASSDSGAYEQYF.

The chain recombines TRBV7-9 with TRBJ1-3; weak D call: TRBD1 (6 bases). CDR3 length: 16 amino acids. The V gene's germline CDR1 is SEHNR and CDR2 FQNEAQ (reference sequence). V was pared by 0 bases and J by 3 bases, with 12 bases between. CDR3 nucleotides: TGTGCCAGCAGCTTAGCGCAGGGGATGGATGGAAACACCATATATTTT. Its translation is CASSLAQGMDGNTIYF.

The CDR3: CASSLGSPPYGYTF. The CDR3 DNA sequence: TGTGCCAGCAGCTTAGGAAGCCCCCCCTATGGCTACACCTTC. The chain is built from TRBV7-9 and TRBJ1-2, with D hard to call. Germline CDR1 reads SEHNR; CDR2 reads FQNEAQ (reference sequence). V was clipped by 1 base and J by 4 bases, with 10 bases between them. The CDR3 length is 14 residues. The whole variable domain, filled in from reference TRBV7-9 and TRBJ1-2, reads DTGVSQNPRHKITKRGQNVTFRCDPISEHNRLYWYRQTLGQGPEFLTYFQNEAQLEKSRLLSDRFSAERPKGSFSTLEIQRTEQGDSAMYLCASSLGSPPYGYTFGSGTRLTVV.

V usage is TRBV5-6 and J usage is TRBJ2-3; 14 bases line up with TRBD2. The germline CDR1 and CDR2 sequences are SGHDT and YYEEEE. V shed 0 bases and J 6 bases; nucleotides not matched to a gene: 6. The CDR3 is 17 amino acids. The DNA for the CDR3 is TGTGCCAGCAGCTTGGAGGGACTAGCGGGAGTAGGTGATACGCAGTATTTT. The encoded protein is CASSLEGLAGVGDTQYF.

The rearrangement joins TRBV7-2 to TRBJ2-5; tentatively, D is TRBD2 (5 bases). V was cut by 2 bases and J by 5 bases, with 15 bases left in between. Germline loops: CDR1 SGHTA, CDR2 FQGNSA. The CDR3 contains 15 residues. This CDR3 reads CASSLTRRVRETQYF. The CDR3 coding sequence is TGTGCCAGCAGCTTAACGCGGCGGGTTCGGGAGACCCAGTACTTC.

The chain combines TRBV11-3 with TRBJ2-2, with D maybe TRBD1 (5 bases). Trimming cost V 4 bases and J 0 bases, with 12 bases left between them. Per the germline V gene, CDR1 is SGHNT and CDR2 is YENEEA. The CDR3 is 16 amino acids. The CDR3 reads CASSSHTGANTGELFF. CDR3 bases: TGTGCCAGCAGCTCTCATACAGGAGCGAACACCGGGGAGCTGTTTTTT.

The V call is TRBV7-2, the J call TRBJ2-1; TRBD2 agrees at 8 bases. With V trimmed by 0 bases and J by 7 bases, 14 bases remained unmatched. The germline CDR1 and CDR2 sequences are SGHTA and FQGNSA. The CDR3 runs 18 residues. For the CDR3, the DNA is TGTGCCAGCAGCTTAGCCCGGTTGAGCGGGAGAAGGGCAAATGAGCAGTTCTTC. It is translated as CASSLARLSGRRANEQFF. The whole variable domain, filled in from reference TRBV7-2 and TRBJ2-1, reads GAGVSQSPSNKVTEKGKDVELRCDPISGHTALYWYRQSLGQGLEFLIYFQGNSAPDKSGLPSDRFSAERTGGSVSTLTIQRTQQEDSAVYLCASSLARLSGRRANEQFFGPGTRLTVL.

The chain links TRBV9 to TRBJ1-6, with D unresolved. CDR3 size: 14 residues. The V gene's germline CDR1 is SGDLS and CDR2 YYNGEE. V gave up 3 bases and J gave up 7 bases, with 11 bases separating them. CDR3 nucleotides: TGTGCCAGCAGCGACGCGGGAGGAAATTCACCCCTCCACTTT. Residues: CASSDAGGNSPLHF.

V gene TRBV5-1 combines with J gene TRBJ1-6; D is possibly TRBD1 (5 bases). The CDR3 contains 15 residues. The V end lost 2 bases, the J end lost 4 bases, and 10 bases lay between the germline ends. Germline loops: CDR1 SGHRS, CDR2 YFSETQ. CDR3 DNA: TGCGCCAGCAGCTTAGACAGTTTATATAATTCACCCCTCCACTTT. Its protein product is CASSLDSLYNSPLHF.

The chain uses TRBV19 and TRBJ1-1; D perhaps matches TRBD1 (5 bases). The CDR3 sequence is 14 residues long. Germline V gene data show CDR1 as LNHDA and CDR2 as SQIVND (reference sequence). Trimming removed 5 bases from V and 3 bases from J, with 13 bases in between. As DNA, the CDR3 is TGTGCCAGTAGTCCGCGGACGGGGGACACTGAAGCTTTCTTT. This codes for CASSPRTGDTEAFF. The variable domain in full, with the rest retrieved from reference TRBV19 and TRBJ1-1, is DGGITQSPKYLFRKEGQNVTLSCEQNLNHDAMYWYRQDPGQGLRLIYYSQIVNDFQKGDIAEGYSVSREKKESFPLTVTSAQKNPTAFYLCASSPRTGDTEAFFGQGTRLTVV.

The V gene is TRBV4-1, the J gene TRBJ2-7, with D possibly being TRBD2 (6 bases). V was pared by 2 bases and J by 0 bases, with 11 bases between. The CDR3 is 15 amino acids. CDR1 is MGHRA, CDR2 YSYEKL, per germline. The CDR3, as DNA: TGCGCCAGCAGCCAAACTACCGGGAGCTCCTACGAGCAGTACTTC. Protein product: CASSQTTGSSYEQYF.

The gene calls are TRBV5-4 and TRBJ2-1, with D maybe TRBD2 (5 bases). CDR3 length: 15 residues. Per germline, CDR1 SGHNT and CDR2 YYREEE (reference sequence). Trimming cost V 0 bases and J 0 bases, with 7 bases left between them. CDR3 sequence reads: CASSLGGSSYNEQFF. In DNA form, the CDR3 reads TGTGCCAGCAGCTTGGGAGGGAGCTCCTACAATGAGCAGTTCTTC.

The rearrangement uses TRBV12-3 or TRBV12-4 and TRBJ2-7; TRBD1 might be the D (5 bases). This CDR3 region has 13 residues. The V end was cut by 8 bases, the J end by 3 bases, with 14 bases between. In DNA, the CDR3 is TGTGCCAGCGCGACAGCTATCAACTACGAGCAGTACTTC. Protein: CASATAINYEQYF.

V gene TRBV7-2 combines with J gene TRBJ2-3; TRBD2 matches at 11 bases. This CDR3 spans 15 amino acids. The junction had 2 bases not matched to a gene; V was cut back by 2 bases and J by 4 bases. Germline assignment: CDR1 SGHTA and CDR2 FQGNSA. The CDR3 DNA reads TGTGCCAGCAGCTTACCGGGACTAGCGGCAGATACGCAGTATTTT. Translated: CASSLPGLAADTQYF.

The rearrangement links TRBV15 to TRBJ2-3, with TRBD2 matching 8 bases. The CDR3 runs 13 residues. Looked up from germline, CDR1 is LNHNV and CDR2 is YYDKDF (reference sequence). Trimming took 8 bases from V and 10 from J; bases not matched to a gene: 11. The CDR3 is CATGGAGGSAQYF. DNA for the CDR3: TGTGCCACCGGGGGTGCGGGAGGTTCGGCGCAGTATTTT.

This clone showed up just once. The V call is TRBV15, the J call TRBJ2-1; 11 nucleotides align to TRBD1. Germline-derived CDR1 and CDR2 are LNHNV and YYDKDF (reference sequence). After removal of 4 bases from V and 7 bases from J, the junction contained 9 bases not matched to a gene. The CDR3 runs 16 residues. The CDR3 coding sequence is TGTGCCACCAGCACGGACAGGGGGCGCGGGGCTAATGAGCAGTTCTTC. Its protein product is CATSTDRGRGANEQFF. Variable domain in full (rest from reference TRBV15 and TRBJ2-1): DAMVIQNPRYQVTQFGKPVTLSCSQTLNHNVMYWYQQKSSQAPKLLFHYYDKDFNNEADTPDNFQSRRPNTSFCFLDIRSPGLGDTAMYLCATSTDRGRGANEQFFGPGTRLTVL.

The chain is built from TRBV3-1 (or the pseudogene TRBV3-2) and TRBJ1-6; weak D call: TRBD1 (6 bases). The CDR3 has 14 amino acids. CDR1 LGHDT and CDR2 YNNKEL come from the germline V gene (reference sequence). V gave up 3 bases and J gave up 9 bases, with 12 bases separating them. The CDR3 sequence: CASSHTGNGSPLHF. The CDR3, as DNA: TGTGCCAGCAGCCATACAGGGAATGGTTCACCCCTCCACTTT.

The chain is built from TRBV11-3 and TRBJ2-7; D perhaps matches TRBD2 (7 bases). The CDR3 totals 14 residues. Trimming left V 7 bases short and J 5 bases short, with 18 bases between. The germline V gene has CDR1 SGHNT and CDR2 YENEEA. CDR3 loop: CASTARGREDEQYF. The CDR3, as DNA: TGTGCCAGCACCGCGAGGGGGAGGGAGGACGAGCAGTACTTC.

This clone has a single count. The V call is TRBV4-1, the J call TRBJ1-2; no clear D gene. This CDR3 region has 15 residues. Germline assignment: CDR1 MGHRA and CDR2 YSYEKL. The V and J ends lost 0 bases and 4 bases respectively, with 12 bases between them. This chain's CDR3 is CASSQDLQTSYGYTF. The CDR3 DNA reads TGCGCCAGCAGCCAAGACCTACAGACCTCCTATGGCTACACCTTC.

The chain uses TRBV5-5 and TRBJ2-1; D is undetermined. The germline V gene encodes CDR1 SGHKS and CDR2 YYEKEE (reference sequence). This CDR3 is built from 15 residues. Trimming stripped 4 bases from V and 0 bases from J, with 11 bases between. The CDR3 bases are TGTGCCAGCAGCCTGACATTGGGCTCCTACAATGAGCAGTTCTTC. This codes for CASSLTLGSYNEQFF.

The chain couples TRBV9 to TRBJ1-3, with a tentative D call TRBD1 (5 bases). V was pared by 6 bases and J by 0 bases, with 13 bases between. The CDR3 covers 15 residues. Germline V gives CDR1 SGDLS, CDR2 YYNGEE. CDR3 region: CASKQDENSGNTIYF. The CDR3 coding sequence is TGTGCCAGCAAACAGGACGAGAACTCTGGAAACACCATATATTTT.

This chain joins TRBV3-1 (or the pseudogene TRBV3-2) and TRBJ2-7; possible D gene TRBD1, 5 bases. Germline CDR1 and CDR2: LGHDT and YNNKEL (reference sequence). The V gene lost 0 bases and the J gene lost 5 bases, with 11 bases spanning the gap. This CDR3 region has 14 residues. The CDR3 nucleotides read TGTGCCAGCAGCCAAGACATAGGGGCGGACGAGCAGTACTTC. As protein: CASSQDIGADEQYF.

The chain recombines TRBV7-3 with TRBJ1-3; D possibly corresponds to TRBD1 (5 bases). CDR3 size: 17 residues. Per the germline V gene, CDR1 is SGHTA and CDR2 is FQGTGA. Trimming took 0 bases from V and 0 from J, leaving 12 bases between them. CDR3: CASSLTGTLGSGNTIYF. CDR3 nucleotide sequence: TGTGCCAGCAGCTTAACGGGGACTCTGGGCTCTGGAAACACCATATATTTT.

J is TRBJ1-1 and V is TRBV9, with D possibly matching TRBD1 (5 bases). The CDR3 spans 12 residues. CDR1 is SGDLS and CDR2 is YYNGEE in the germline V gene. Trimming left V 3 bases short and J 11 bases short, with 14 bases between. In DNA form, the CDR3 reads TGTGCCAGCAGCGATGACTTGGGGGGTGCTTTCTTT. The encoded protein is CASSDDLGGAFF.